Each of the 8 T cell receptor beta chains below was sequenced from the same sample in a study of cytomegalovirus exposure and HLA in healthy donors (dated by TCRdb to about 2017). The library was built by means of the immunoSEQ multiplex PCR assay. The multiplex PCR relied on a mix of 60 forward primers for TCR Vbeta segments and 13 reverse primers for TCR Jbeta segments. The source is immuneACCESS, and TCRdb retained only in-frame sequences with V and J called. Part of the clones is not carried over; for the studies checked, unresolved V genes explain less than half of this, and the remainder is unexplained. This sample lists about 160,000 clones; roughly 80% were detected once. The ten largest clonotypes hold 3.5% to 5.5% of the sample. The material sequenced was PBMCs. These receptors originate from a man in his forties or fifties in good health and CMV-seronegative.

This rearrangement joins TRBV19 to TRBJ2-5, with a possible D match to TRBD1 (6 bases). The germline V and J ends were trimmed by 3 bases and 7 bases, with 15 bases remaining between them. The CDR3 covers 14 residues. Germline assignment: CDR1 LNHDA and CDR2 SQIVND (reference sequence). CDR3 in amino acids: CASSIIQGQRTQYF. CDR3 nucleotides: TGTGCCAGTAGTATTATCCAGGGGCAACGGACCCAGTACTTC.

To note about this clone: The junction departs from germline at one end; a sequencing error may be responsible. The chain combines TRBV7-9 with TRBJ1-2; TRBD1 might be the D (6 bases). This CDR3 spans 12 amino acids. Germline CDR1 is SEHNR and CDR2 is FQNEAQ (reference sequence). Here the CDR3 DNA reads TGTTCCAGCAGCTCAGGGGTCTATGGCTACACCTTC. Translation gives CSSSSGVYGYTF.

The chain employs TRBV18 and TRBJ1-2; no reliable D call. The CDR3 sequence is 14 residues long. Germline V gene data show CDR1 as KGHSH and CDR2 as LQKENI. V was shortened by 1 base and J by 0 bases, with 6 bases between the two germline ends. This CDR3 reads CASSPLYPNYGYTF. DNA for the CDR3: TGTGCCAGCTCACCACTCTATCCTAACTATGGCTACACCTTC. The full variable domain, its missing parts supplied by reference TRBV18 and TRBJ1-2, is NAGVMQNPRHLVRRRGQEARLRCSPMKGHSHVYWYRQLPEEGLKFMVYLQKENIIDESGMPKERFSAEFPKEGPSILRIQQVVRGDSAAYFCASSPLYPNYGYTFGSGTRLTVV.

The J gene is TRBJ1-6, the V gene TRBV27, with 8 bases lining up with TRBD1. This CDR3 comprises 16 residues. Trimming removed 3 bases from V and 8 bases from J; junction bases left unmatched: 9. CDR1 MNHEY and CDR2 SMNVEV come from the germline V gene (reference sequence). CDR3 coding DNA: TGTGCCAGCAGTTTTCTTAAAGCAGGGGGCGATTCACCCCTCCACTTT. Translating gives CASSFLKAGGDSPLHF.

V is TRBV5-6 and J is TRBJ2-3; weak D call: TRBD2 (6 bases). Deletions cut 6 bases from V and 4 bases from J, with 18 bases between. The CDR3 sequence is 15 residues long. Germline V gene lookup returns CDR1 SGHDT and CDR2 YYEEEE. CDR3 nucleotides: TGTGCCAGCAACTTCGGACCGGGACTCCCAGATACGCAGTATTTT. Residues: CASNFGPGLPDTQYF.

This clone occurred once. This chain links TRBV6-5 with TRBJ2-1; D might be TRBD2 (7 bases). The CDR3 contains 15 residues. The V end was cut by 6 bases, the J end by 8 bases, with 20 bases between. From germline, CDR1 is MNHEY and CDR2 SVGAGI. The CDR3 nucleotides read TGTGCCAGCAGCCTCGTGGGGGGGCCCATGGATGAGCAGTTCTTC. It is translated as CASSLVGGPMDEQFF.

To note about this clone: This specimen includes other DNA sequences encoding the same CDR3. The J gene is TRBJ1-6, the V gene TRBV18, with TRBD1 matching 10 bases. Looked up from germline, CDR1 is KGHSH and CDR2 is LQKENI. The V and J ends lost 6 bases and 5 bases, in that order; junction bases with no gene match: 1. This CDR3 is built from 14 residues. CDR3 region: CASSGQGNNSPLHF. The CDR3 DNA is TGTGCCAGCTCGGGACAGGGGAATAATTCACCCCTCCACTTT.

The chain combines TRBV19 with TRBJ2-5, with D perhaps TRBD1 (5 bases). The CDR3 is 13 residues long. V was shortened by 6 bases and J by 9 bases, with 17 bases between the two germline ends. The germline V gene has CDR1 LNHDA and CDR2 SQIVND (reference sequence). Written as DNA, the CDR3 is TGTGCCAGTAGCCCCCAGGGCCTTGGGGCCCAGTACTTC. Amino acid sequence: CASSPQGLGAQYF.